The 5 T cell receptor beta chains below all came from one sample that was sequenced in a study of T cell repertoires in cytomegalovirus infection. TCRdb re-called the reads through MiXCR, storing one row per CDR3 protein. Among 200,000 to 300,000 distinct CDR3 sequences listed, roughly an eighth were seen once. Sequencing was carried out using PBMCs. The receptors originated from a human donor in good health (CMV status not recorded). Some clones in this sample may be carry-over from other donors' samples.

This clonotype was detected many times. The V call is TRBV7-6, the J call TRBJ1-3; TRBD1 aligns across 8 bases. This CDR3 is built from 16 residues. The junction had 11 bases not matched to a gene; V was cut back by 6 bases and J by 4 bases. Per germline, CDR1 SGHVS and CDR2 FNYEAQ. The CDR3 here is CASSSTGEFSGNTIYF. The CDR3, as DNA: TGTGCCAGCAGTTCGACAGGGGAATTCTCCGGAAACACCATATATTTT.

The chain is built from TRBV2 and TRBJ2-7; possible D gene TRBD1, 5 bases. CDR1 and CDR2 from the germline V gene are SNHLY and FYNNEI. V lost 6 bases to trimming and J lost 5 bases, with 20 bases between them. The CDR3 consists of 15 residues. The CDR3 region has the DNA TGTGCCAGCAGGACGATGGACACCTTGGACCACGAGCAGTACTTC. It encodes CASRTMDTLDHEQYF.

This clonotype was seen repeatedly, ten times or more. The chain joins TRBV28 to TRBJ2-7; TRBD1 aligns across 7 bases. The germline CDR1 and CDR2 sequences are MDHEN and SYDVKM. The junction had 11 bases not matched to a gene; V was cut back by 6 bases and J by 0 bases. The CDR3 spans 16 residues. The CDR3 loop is CASSYLQGSSSYEQYF. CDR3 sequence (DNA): TGTGCCAGCAGCTACCTACAGGGGTCGTCCTCCTACGAGCAGTACTTC.

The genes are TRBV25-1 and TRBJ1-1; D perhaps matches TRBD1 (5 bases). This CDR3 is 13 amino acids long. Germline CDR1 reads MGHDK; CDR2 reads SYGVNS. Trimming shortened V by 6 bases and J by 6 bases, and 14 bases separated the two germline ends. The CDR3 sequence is CASSQGARSEAFF. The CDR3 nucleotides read TGTGCCAGCAGCCAAGGGGCCCGCTCTGAAGCTTTCTTT.

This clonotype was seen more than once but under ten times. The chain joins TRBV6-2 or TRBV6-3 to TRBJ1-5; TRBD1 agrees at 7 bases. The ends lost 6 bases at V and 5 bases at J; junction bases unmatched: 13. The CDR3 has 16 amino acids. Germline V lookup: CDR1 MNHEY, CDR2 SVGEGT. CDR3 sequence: CASSNTGSDRDQPQHF. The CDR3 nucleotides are TGTGCCAGCAGCAACACGGGGAGCGACAGGGATCAGCCCCAGCATTTT.